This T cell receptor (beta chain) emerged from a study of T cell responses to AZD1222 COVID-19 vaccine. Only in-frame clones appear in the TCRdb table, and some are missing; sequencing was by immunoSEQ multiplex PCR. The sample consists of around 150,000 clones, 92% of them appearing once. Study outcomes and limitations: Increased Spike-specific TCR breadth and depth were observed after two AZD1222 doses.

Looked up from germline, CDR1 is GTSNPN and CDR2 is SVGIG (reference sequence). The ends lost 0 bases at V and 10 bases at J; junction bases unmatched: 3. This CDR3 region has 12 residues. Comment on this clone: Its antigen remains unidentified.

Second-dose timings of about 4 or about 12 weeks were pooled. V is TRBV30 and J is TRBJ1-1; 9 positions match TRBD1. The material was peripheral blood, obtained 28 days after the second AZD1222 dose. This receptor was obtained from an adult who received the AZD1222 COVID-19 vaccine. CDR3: CAWSVMTGGAFF. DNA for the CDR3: TGTGCCTGGAGTGTAATGACAGGGGGAGCTTTCTTT.